This T cell receptor beta chain is drawn from a study of T cell responses to AZD1222 COVID-19 vaccine. V shed 7 bases and J 5 bases; nucleotides not matched to a gene: 13. CDR3 size: 16 residues. CDR1 and CDR2 from the germline V gene are SEHNR and FQNEAQ (reference sequence). In regard to this clone: What it binds is unknown.

TCRdb keeps only in-frame clones here, not all; method: immunoSEQ multiplex PCR. The sample lists some 200,000 clones; around 90% were seen once. Study-level points and caveats: The CD4 TCRs associated with vaccination extended across spike and predominated at 160-218 and 743-854.

This specimen was peripheral blood, taken on day 0 of AZD1222 vaccination. The clonotype originates from an adult in good health. This chain uses TRBV7-9 with TRBJ2-5, with 10 bases identical to TRBD2. The CDR3 loop reads CASTRSILAGEETQYF. Written as DNA, the CDR3 is TGTGCCAGCACCCGTAGTATCCTAGCGGGAGAGGAGACCCAGTACTTC.